This passage covers 17 T cell receptor beta chains from one sample sequenced in a study of CD8 T cells in Susac syndrome. RNA totalling roughly 0.5 to 1 ug underwent reverse transcription with random hexamers. TCRdb reanalysed the immunoSEQ multiplex PCR reads using MiXCR and keeps one entry per CDR3 protein. The sample shows more than 150,000 distinct CDR3 sequences, roughly 94% of them seen only once. The sample consisted of CD8+ T cells from PBMCs. These TCRs come from a human donor with Susac syndrome.

The V and J genes are TRBV18 and TRBJ2-1; D is tentatively TRBD1 or TRBD2 (5 bases each). Germline values: CDR1 KGHSH, CDR2 LQKENI. The V end lost 0 bases, the J end lost 4 bases, and 13 bases lay between the germline ends. The CDR3 sequence is 16 residues long. CDR3 sequence (DNA): TGTGCCAGCTCACCACCGGCCCGAGAGGGGTACAATGAGCAGTTCTTC. It specifies CASSPPAREGYNEQFF.

The chain links TRBV4-1 to TRBJ2-2; D tentatively reads TRBD1 or TRBD2 (5 bases each). This CDR3 has 12 amino acids. Trimming stripped 1 base from V and 13 bases from J, with 10 bases between. Germline V gives CDR1 MGHRA, CDR2 YSYEKL. This chain's CDR3 is CASSQVPGPLFF. CDR3 in DNA: TGCGCCAGCAGCCAAGTTCCGGGGCCGCTGTTTTTT.

In DNA, the CDR3 is TGCGCCAGCAGCCAACGGGCGGGGGCCAAAAACATTCAGTACTTC. Translating gives CASSQRAGAKNIQYF. This chain connects TRBV4-1 to TRBJ2-4; TRBD2 might be the D (6 bases). Germline V gives CDR1 MGHRA, CDR2 YSYEKL. The CDR3 loop spans 15 amino acids. The V end was cut by 2 bases, the J end by 1 base, with 9 bases between.

V gene TRBV12-3 or TRBV12-4 combines with J gene TRBJ2-7; the D gene is possibly TRBD1 (6 bases). The V end lost 6 bases, the J end lost 4 bases, and 19 bases lay between the germline ends. This CDR3 is 15 amino acids long. CDR3: CASSSIPGQWYEQYF. For the CDR3, the DNA is TGTGCCAGCAGCTCAATCCCCGGACAGTGGTACGAGCAGTACTTC.

This clonotype was recorded a few times. The rearrangement uses TRBV30 and TRBJ1-5; 7 bases line up with TRBD1. The CDR3 loop spans 13 amino acids. V was pared by 0 bases and J by 7 bases, with 3 bases of the junction left unmatched. Germline assignment: CDR1 GTSNPN and CDR2 SVGIG (reference sequence). The CDR3 here is CAWSVQGDQPQHF. The CDR3 DNA follows: TGTGCCTGGAGTGTCCAGGGGGACCAGCCCCAGCATTTT.

The V and J genes are TRBV29-1 and TRBJ2-5, with 7 positions matching TRBD1. The CDR3 is made up of 14 amino acids. Trimming took 5 bases from V and 4 from J; bases not matched to a gene: 10. CDR1 and CDR2 (germline): SQVTM, ANQGSEA. CDR3 nucleotide sequence: TGCAGCGTTACATTCTTGACAGGGTCAGAGACCCAGTACTTC. Translated, it gives CSVTFLTGSETQYF. Full variable domain (remainder filled in from reference TRBV29-1 and TRBJ2-5): SAVISQKPSRDICQRGTSLTIQCQVDSQVTMMFWYRQQPGQSLTLIATANQGSEATYESGFVIDKFPISRPNLTFSTLTVSNMSPEDSSIYLCSVTFLTGSETQYFGPGTRLLVL.

This rearrangement joins TRBV20-1 to TRBJ1-2; 7 nucleotides line up with TRBD1. This CDR3 is built from 14 residues. Trimming at V came to 0 bases and at J to 3 bases, leaving 4 bases not matched to a gene. The germline gives CDR1 DFQATT, CDR2 SNEGSKA (reference sequence). Here the CDR3 reads CSARDGTGDYGYTF. CDR3 nucleotide sequence: TGCAGTGCTAGAGATGGAACAGGGGACTATGGCTACACCTTC.

The chain has TRBV5-4 and TRBJ1-6, with D unresolved. V was cut by 1 base and J by 10 bases, with 12 bases left in between. CDR1 and CDR2 (germline): SGHNT, YYREEE (reference sequence). The CDR3 has 14 amino acids. The CDR3 DNA reads as TGTGCCAGCAGCTTGCACAGTTCAGGATCACCCCTCCACTTT. This sequence encodes CASSLHSSGSPLHF. Full variable domain (remainder filled in from reference TRBV5-4 and TRBJ1-6): ETGVTQSPTHLIKTRGQQVTLRCSSQSGHNTVSWYQQALGQGPQFIFQYYREEENGRGNFPPRFSGLQFPNYSSELNVNALELDDSALYLCASSLHSSGSPLHFGNGTRLTVT.

The rearrangement joins TRBV6-1 to TRBJ2-7, with TRBD1 identical over 11 bases. Losses at the gene ends were 5 bases for V and 3 bases for J; bases not matched to a gene: 9. Germline V lookup: CDR1 MNHNS, CDR2 SASEGT. This CDR3 comprises 16 residues. Written as DNA, the CDR3 is TGTGCCAGCAGTATCGCCGGGACAGGGGGTTTCTACGAGCAGTACTTC. This codes for CASSIAGTGGFYEQYF.

This chain joins TRBV30 and TRBJ1-1; no clear D gene. The CDR3 consists of 14 residues. Per germline, CDR1 GTSNPN and CDR2 SVGIG (reference sequence). With 5 bases removed from V and 2 bases from J, the gap between germline ends came to 15 bases. The CDR3 DNA reads as TGTGCCTGGTGGAGGGTAGGGTATAACACTGAAGCTTTCTTT. As protein: CAWWRVGYNTEAFF.

J is TRBJ1-6 and V is TRBV30; D is ambiguous. The germline V gene has CDR1 GTSNPN and CDR2 SVGIG (reference sequence). V lost 1 base and J lost 10, with 11 bases in between. The CDR3 runs 13 residues. The CDR3 loop is CAWSEGRRSPLHF. CDR3 coding DNA: TGTGCCTGGAGTGAAGGGCGTCGCTCACCCCTCCACTTT.

The gene calls are TRBV4-2 and TRBJ1-4; D might be TRBD1 (6 bases). The germline CDR1 and CDR2 sequences are LGHNA and YNFKEQ. The CDR3 totals 13 residues. Trimming stripped 8 bases from V and 6 bases from J, with 13 bases between. For the CDR3, the DNA is TGTGCCAGCTCCGGGACATTGGATGAAAAACTGTTTTTT. This sequence encodes CASSGTLDEKLFF.

This clonotype was seen a few times. This chain uses TRBV6-5 with TRBJ1-2, with TRBD1 matching 8 bases. Germline CDR1 reads MNHEY; CDR2 reads SVGAGI. After removal of 5 bases from V and 4 bases from J, the junction contained 3 bases not matched to a gene. The CDR3 length is 13 residues. The CDR3 coding sequence is TGTGCCAGCAGTCAAACAGGGGGCTATGGCTACACCTTC. Translation: CASSQTGGYGYTF.

V gene TRBV12-5 combines with J gene TRBJ2-3; possible D gene TRBD1, 6 bases. CDR3 length: 12 amino acids. With 4 bases removed from V and 4 bases from J, the gap between germline ends came to 6 bases. From germline, CDR1 is LGHNT and CDR2 FRNRAP. CDR3 in amino acids: CASGSGADTQYF. DNA of the CDR3: TGTGCTAGTGGTTCAGGGGCAGATACGCAGTATTTT.

The chain combines TRBV28 with TRBJ2-7; D might be TRBD2 (5 bases). Germline CDR1 is MDHEN and CDR2 is SYDVKM. V was trimmed by 8 bases and J by 4 bases, leaving 12 bases between them. CDR3 size: 12 residues. The CDR3 DNA is TGTGCCAGCGGACTCCCGGGGTACGAGCAGTACTTC. This gives the protein CASGLPGYEQYF. Together with reference TRBV28 and TRBJ2-7, the CDR3 gives the full variable domain: DVKVTQSSRYLVKRTGEKVFLECVQDMDHENMFWYRQDPGLGLRLIYFSYDVKMKEKGDIPEGYSVSREKKERFSLILESASTNQTSMYLCASGLPGYEQYFGPGTRLTVT.

The CDR3 reads CASSQLAGGPLGEQYF. As DNA, the CDR3 is TGCGCCAGCAGCCAACTAGCGGGAGGGCCTCTCGGCGAGCAGTACTTC. The chain employs TRBV4-1 and TRBJ2-7; 12 nucleotides line up with TRBD2. V was clipped by 2 bases and J by 6 bases; unmatched bases: 8. Germline CDR1 and CDR2: MGHRA and YSYEKL. The CDR3 spans 16 residues.

This chain connects TRBV27 to TRBJ2-7; either TRBD1 or TRBD2 may fit D (5 bases each). Looked up from germline, CDR1 is MNHEY and CDR2 is SMNVEV (reference sequence). The CDR3 is 14 residues long. The V end was cut by 5 bases, the J end by 1 base, with 12 bases between. CDR3 sequence (DNA): TGTGCCAGCAGTGTTCGGGGCCAATCCTACGAGCAGTACTTC. Translated, it gives CASSVRGQSYEQYF.